This paragraph reports one T cell receptor (beta chain). TCRdb's table, derived via immunoSEQ multiplex PCR, lists solely in-frame clones and lacks some. Altogether over 250,000 clones are present, around 89% being singletons, with the ten largest covering 8.8%. Allocation to cohorts depended on clinical history reported by the participants. The data derive from a study of blood T cell repertoires in COVID-19. Study background: The cDNA or gDNA used as material had been derived from T cells, B-cell-depleted T cells, or PBMCs.

V gave up 7 bases and J gave up 4 bases, with 13 bases separating them. This CDR3 has 13 residues. Per germline, CDR1 MDHEN and CDR2 SYDVKM. Sequenced: PBMCs or T cells enriched from blood (not recorded which). The chain couples TRBV28 to TRBJ1-2; TRBD1 is a possible D gene (6 bases). The receptor's source is a man between 35 and 55 years old who had recovered from COVID-19. CDR3 nucleotide sequence: TGTGCCAGCAACCTACAGGGCAGCTATGGCTACACCTTC. Its protein product is CASNLQGSYGYTF.